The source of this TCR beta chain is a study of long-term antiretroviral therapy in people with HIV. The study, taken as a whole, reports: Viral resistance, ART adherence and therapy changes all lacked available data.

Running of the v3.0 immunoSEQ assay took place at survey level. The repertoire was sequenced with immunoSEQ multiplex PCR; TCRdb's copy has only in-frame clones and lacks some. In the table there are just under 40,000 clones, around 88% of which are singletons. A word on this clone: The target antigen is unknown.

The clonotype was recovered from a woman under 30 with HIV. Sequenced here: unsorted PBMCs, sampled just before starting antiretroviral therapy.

The CDR3 loop is CASSHGRLRPYNEQFF. In nucleotides, the CDR3 is TGTGCCAGCAGCCACGGACGGCTAAGGCCCTACAATGAGCAGTTCTTC. This chain links TRBV14 with TRBJ2-1; D unresolved. The ends were cut back, 3 bases at V and 2 bases at J, with 14 bases in the middle. The CDR3 is made up of 16 amino acids. CDR1 SGHDN and CDR2 FVKESK come from the germline V gene.